These T cell receptor beta chains were read from a single sample in a study of blood T cell repertoires in COVID-19. Repertoires were generated with immunoSEQ multiplex PCR, while TCRdb's copy carries only in-frame clones and drops some. In the table there are roughly 300,000 clones, approximately 84% of which are singletons. Sequencing was carried out using peripheral blood. Source of these receptors: a human donor with COVID-19, enrolled during active disease. The donor label of this sample is uncertain. Each CDR3 is given with its conserved first and last residue. The order of the fields is clone size, J gene, D gene, V gene, CDR3 DNA, CDR3 protein. The D gene is left open where the match is weak. A row's size may be missing; if present it is once, few, many or a size class.

clone_size: once
j_call: TRBJ1-1
d_call: .
v_call: TRBV10-3
cdr3_nt: TGTGCCATCAGTGAGTCTGCCGGGGGAAGGAACACTGAAGCTTTCTTT
cdr3_aa: CAISESAGGRNTEAFF

clone_size: .
j_call: TRBJ1-5
d_call: TRBD1
v_call: TRBV2
cdr3_nt: TGTGCCAGCAGTGAAGGCAGGGCAGGGGGCCGTTTAGGTGGCAATCAGCCCCAGCATTTT
cdr3_aa: CASSEGRAGGRLGGNQPQHF

clone_size: .
j_call: TRBJ2-7
d_call: .
v_call: TRBV19
cdr3_nt: TGTGCCAGTAGCTCCCAGCGGTTCGCCTACGAGCAGTACTTC
cdr3_aa: CASSSQRFAYEQYF

clone_size: .
j_call: TRBJ2-7
d_call: .
v_call: TRBV30
cdr3_nt: TGTGCCTGGAGTGTACGGGGTTTAGGCTACGAGCAGTACTTC
cdr3_aa: CAWSVRGLGYEQYF

clone_size: .
j_call: TRBJ2-3
d_call: TRBD2
v_call: TRBV3-1/TRBV3-2
cdr3_nt: TGTGCCAGCAGCCTTGAGCGGGGGAGGACTGCGGATTTT
cdr3_aa: CASSLERGRTADF

clone_size: few
j_call: TRBJ1-2
d_call: .
v_call: TRBV5-1
cdr3_nt: TGCGCCAGCAGCTTCGGTACGGCTAACTATGGCTACACCTTC
cdr3_aa: CASSFGTANYGYTF

clone_size: .
j_call: TRBJ2-6
d_call: TRBD1
v_call: TRBV7-2
cdr3_nt: TGTGCCAGCAGCTGGGACAGGGCTGCTGGGGCCAACGTCCTGACTTTC
cdr3_aa: CASSWDRAAGANVLTF

clone_size: .
j_call: TRBJ1-1
d_call: .
v_call: TRBV6-5
cdr3_nt: TGTGCCAGCCGCTTGGGACAGAACACTGAAGCTTTCTTT
cdr3_aa: CASRLGQNTEAFF

clone_size: .
j_call: TRBJ1-2
d_call: .
v_call: TRBV14
cdr3_nt: TGTGCCAGCAGCCAAGTACAAAGTTATGGCTACACCTTC
cdr3_aa: CASSQVQSYGYTF

clone_size: once
j_call: TRBJ1-1
d_call: .
v_call: TRBV11-1
cdr3_nt: TGTGCCAGCGCCGCAGGGAGGGCCACTGAAGCTTTCTTT
cdr3_aa: CASAAGRATEAFF

clone_size: .
j_call: TRBJ1-1
d_call: .
v_call: TRBV2
cdr3_nt: TGTGCCAGCGCTAGGTCCACTGAAGCTTTCTTT
cdr3_aa: CASARSTEAFF

clone_size: few
j_call: TRBJ2-7
d_call: .
v_call: TRBV11-1
cdr3_nt: TGTGCCAGCAGCTTAGCCTGGGGAGACTCCTACGAGCAGTACTTC
cdr3_aa: CASSLAWGDSYEQYF

clone_size: .
j_call: TRBJ1-6
d_call: .
v_call: TRBV2
cdr3_nt: TGTGCCAGCGTAGGGGCCTCAAGGGGTTCACCCCTCCACTTT
cdr3_aa: CASVGASRGSPLHF

clone_size: few
j_call: TRBJ1-1
d_call: .
v_call: TRBV5-1
cdr3_nt: TGCGCCAGCAGCTCGACGCAGGCGGGGAACACTGAAGCTTTCTTT
cdr3_aa: CASSSTQAGNTEAFF

clone_size: .
j_call: TRBJ1-5
d_call: TRBD1
v_call: TRBV4-2
cdr3_nt: TGTGCCAGCAGCCAAGATCCACAGGGGTATGCTCAGCCCCAGCATTTT
cdr3_aa: CASSQDPQGYAQPQHF

clone_size: .
j_call: TRBJ2-5
d_call: .
v_call: TRBV19
cdr3_nt: TGTGCCAGTAGTCTCCGAGGCGGGGAGGGGGAAGAGACCCAGTACTTC
cdr3_aa: CASSLRGGEGEETQYF

clone_size: few
j_call: TRBJ2-1
d_call: .
v_call: TRBV14
cdr3_nt: TGTGCCAGCAGCCTTTACGAGGGTAAACCGGATGAGCAGTTCTTC
cdr3_aa: CASSLYEGKPDEQFF

clone_size: .
j_call: TRBJ2-1
d_call: .
v_call: TRBV14
cdr3_nt: TGTGCCAGCAGCCCCAACTTAGGGGGGGCTGGTGAGCAGTTCTTC
cdr3_aa: CASSPNLGGAGEQFF

clone_size: .
j_call: TRBJ1-1
d_call: .
v_call: TRBV21-1
cdr3_nt: TGTGCCAGCAGGTATTCTAGACAGAGGCACCAAGCTTTCTTT
cdr3_aa: CASRYSRQRHQAFF

clone_size: .
j_call: TRBJ2-1
d_call: .
v_call: TRBV7-2
cdr3_nt: TGTGCCAGCAGCCCCCAACTGAGGGATGAGCAGTTCTTC
cdr3_aa: CASSPQLRDEQFF

clone_size: once
j_call: TRBJ2-5
d_call: .
v_call: TRBV7-8
cdr3_nt: TGTGCCAGCAGCTTAGTCGGGACACTCCAAGAGACCCAGTACTTC
cdr3_aa: CASSLVGTLQETQYF

clone_size: .
j_call: TRBJ2-5
d_call: TRBD2
v_call: TRBV4-1
cdr3_nt: TGCGCCAGCAGCCAAGATGGACTAGCGGGAGCAGAGACCCAGTACTTC
cdr3_aa: CASSQDGLAGAETQYF

clone_size: .
j_call: TRBJ1-1
d_call: TRBD1
v_call: TRBV9
cdr3_nt: TGTGCCAGCAGCGGGGACAGCTTGAACACTGAAGCTTTCTTT
cdr3_aa: CASSGDSLNTEAFF

clone_size: .
j_call: TRBJ2-3
d_call: .
v_call: TRBV6-5
cdr3_nt: TGTGCCAGCAGTCTAGGGGGTCCCAGCGATACGCAGTATTTT
cdr3_aa: CASSLGGPSDTQYF

clone_size: .
j_call: TRBJ2-7
d_call: TRBD2
v_call: TRBV6-1
cdr3_nt: TGTGCCAGCAGTGAAGTCGGTTGGGAGGGGAGGCCCTTTAGCTCCTACGAGCAGTACTTC
cdr3_aa: CASSEVGWEGRPFSSYEQYF

clone_size: .
j_call: TRBJ2-3
d_call: .
v_call: TRBV15
cdr3_nt: TGTGCCACCAGCAGAGATCAACAGTCTTACACAGATACGCAGTATTTT
cdr3_aa: CATSRDQQSYTDTQYF

clone_size: .
j_call: TRBJ1-1
d_call: .
v_call: TRBV18
cdr3_nt: TGTGCCAGCTCACCAGGTCAGGGCACTGAAGCTTTCTTT
cdr3_aa: CASSPGQGTEAFF

clone_size: .
j_call: TRBJ2-1
d_call: .
v_call: TRBV7-2
cdr3_nt: TGTGCCAGCAGCTTCCTTGAAGCGGTAATAGGGGGTGAGCAGTTCTTC
cdr3_aa: CASSFLEAVIGGEQFF

clone_size: .
j_call: TRBJ1-2
d_call: .
v_call: TRBV3-1/TRBV3-2
cdr3_nt: TGTGCCAGCAGCCAAGATATCGGCTATGGCTACACCTTC
cdr3_aa: CASSQDIGYGYTF

clone_size: .
j_call: TRBJ2-4
d_call: .
v_call: TRBV5-6
cdr3_nt: TGTGCCAGCAGCTCACGATGGCAGGGTCGAGCCAAAAACATTCAGTACTTC
cdr3_aa: CASSSRWQGRAKNIQYF

clone_size: once
j_call: TRBJ2-7
d_call: TRBD2
v_call: TRBV6-5
cdr3_nt: TGTGCCAGCAGTTACTCCAGGACTAGCCCCTACGAGCAGTACTTC
cdr3_aa: CASSYSRTSPYEQYF

clone_size: .
j_call: TRBJ1-6
d_call: TRBD1
v_call: TRBV18
cdr3_nt: TGTGCCAGCTCACTTTACCGTCCGGACAGGGCTTATAATTCACCCCTCCACTTT
cdr3_aa: CASSLYRPDRAYNSPLHF

clone_size: .
j_call: TRBJ2-1
d_call: .
v_call: TRBV11-3
cdr3_nt: TGTGCCAGCAGCTTTATGTCCGGAGGCTACAATGAGCAGTTCTTC
cdr3_aa: CASSFMSGGYNEQFF

clone_size: .
j_call: TRBJ2-4
d_call: TRBD2
v_call: TRBV7-3
cdr3_nt: TGTGCCAGCAGTTCCGGGACTAGCGGCAAAAACATTCAGTACTTC
cdr3_aa: CASSSGTSGKNIQYF

clone_size: .
j_call: TRBJ1-1
d_call: TRBD1
v_call: TRBV29-1
cdr3_nt: TGCAGCGTTGTCAGGGGGCTGACTGAAGCTTTCTTT
cdr3_aa: CSVVRGLTEAFF

clone_size: .
j_call: TRBJ1-1
d_call: TRBD1
v_call: TRBV19
cdr3_nt: TGTGCCAGTAGTATCCAGGAGGGGGCGGTGAACACTGAAGCTTTCTTT
cdr3_aa: CASSIQEGAVNTEAFF

clone_size: .
j_call: TRBJ1-2
d_call: .
v_call: TRBV12-3/TRBV12-4
cdr3_nt: TGTGCCAGCAGTTTATCCCGGGAATTTGGCTACACCTTC
cdr3_aa: CASSLSREFGYTF

clone_size: .
j_call: TRBJ2-3
d_call: .
v_call: TRBV7-2
cdr3_nt: TGTGCCAGCAGCCTCCAGGCAGATACGCAGTATTTT
cdr3_aa: CASSLQADTQYF

clone_size: .
j_call: TRBJ1-1
d_call: .
v_call: TRBV19
cdr3_nt: TGTGCCAGTAGTATTCGAGGAGGGGACACTGAAGCTTTCTTT
cdr3_aa: CASSIRGGDTEAFF

clone_size: .
j_call: TRBJ2-7
d_call: .
v_call: TRBV3-1/TRBV3-2
cdr3_nt: TGTGCCAGCAGCCAAGTAGCACAGGGTAATGCGCAGTACTTC
cdr3_aa: CASSQVAQGNAQYF

clone_size: .
j_call: TRBJ2-7
d_call: .
v_call: TRBV4-3
cdr3_nt: TGCGCCAGCAGCCAAGACATGGTCAGTGCTGAGCAGTACTTC
cdr3_aa: CASSQDMVSAEQYF

clone_size: many
j_call: TRBJ1-1
d_call: TRBD1
v_call: TRBV11-3
cdr3_nt: TGTGCCAGCAGCTCCAGACAGGGAGGAACCACCACTGAAGCTTTCTTT
cdr3_aa: CASSSRQGGTTTEAFF

clone_size: once
j_call: TRBJ2-7
d_call: TRBD1
v_call: TRBV5-1
cdr3_nt: TGCGCCAGCAGCTTGAACCCGGGACAGGTTCCCGAGCAGTACTTC
cdr3_aa: CASSLNPGQVPEQYF

clone_size: .
j_call: TRBJ1-1
d_call: .
v_call: TRBV27
cdr3_nt: TGTGCCAGCAGTTTATCTGGGCAGGGAAAGATTGACACTGAAGCTTTCTTT
cdr3_aa: CASSLSGQGKIDTEAFF

clone_size: few
j_call: TRBJ2-7
d_call: TRBD2
v_call: TRBV27
cdr3_nt: TGTGCCAGCAGTTTATCGAGGGGACTAGCGGGAGCCGAGCAGTACTTC
cdr3_aa: CASSLSRGLAGAEQYF

clone_size: .
j_call: TRBJ2-6
d_call: .
v_call: TRBV19
cdr3_nt: TGTGCCAGAGGAATAGGACATCACTCTGGGGCCAACGTCCTGACTTTC
cdr3_aa: CARGIGHHSGANVLTF

clone_size: .
j_call: TRBJ2-7
d_call: TRBD1
v_call: TRBV28
cdr3_nt: TGTGCCAGCAGTCCTACTCGGACAGGGTACGCCTACGAGCAGTACTTC
cdr3_aa: CASSPTRTGYAYEQYF

clone_size: .
j_call: TRBJ2-2
d_call: TRBD1
v_call: TRBV5-6
cdr3_nt: TGTGCCAGCAGCCGACGGTTAGGGGGCTGGGACACCGGGGAGCTGTTTTTT
cdr3_aa: CASSRRLGGWDTGELFF

clone_size: few
j_call: TRBJ2-2
d_call: TRBD2
v_call: TRBV7-2
cdr3_nt: TGTGCCAGCAGCTCCCCGGAGGGAGCGGGAGGGGGTACCGGGGAGCTGTTTTTT
cdr3_aa: CASSSPEGAGGGTGELFF

clone_size: .
j_call: TRBJ2-7
d_call: TRBD1
v_call: TRBV9
cdr3_nt: TGTGCCAGCAGCCCTCGGGACAGGGCTAGCGAGCAGTACTTC
cdr3_aa: CASSPRDRASEQYF

clone_size: .
j_call: TRBJ1-1
d_call: .
v_call: TRBV7-2
cdr3_nt: TGTGCCAGCAGATCCAGGACTTCTTCGAACACTGAAGCTTTCTTT
cdr3_aa: CASRSRTSSNTEAFF

clone_size: .
j_call: TRBJ2-1
d_call: TRBD1
v_call: TRBV28
cdr3_nt: TGTGCCAGCAGTTTACAGGACAGGGTACAGTTCTTC
cdr3_aa: CASSLQDRVQFF

clone_size: .
j_call: TRBJ2-4
d_call: .
v_call: TRBV28
cdr3_nt: TGTGCCAGCAGTCTCCCGACTGAAAACATTCAGTACTTC
cdr3_aa: CASSLPTENIQYF

clone_size: .
j_call: TRBJ1-1
d_call: .
v_call: TRBV7-2
cdr3_nt: TGTGCCAGCAGCTTTGGACAGCTAACTGAAGCTTTCTTT
cdr3_aa: CASSFGQLTEAFF

clone_size: .
j_call: TRBJ2-7
d_call: .
v_call: TRBV5-6
cdr3_nt: TGTGCCAGCAGTTCCTTAGGGGGATTCTACGAGCAGTACTTC
cdr3_aa: CASSSLGGFYEQYF

clone_size: .
j_call: TRBJ2-1
d_call: .
v_call: TRBV13
cdr3_nt: TGTGCCAGCAGCTCCGATCTAGATCTAGGGGACAATGAGCAGTTCTTC
cdr3_aa: CASSSDLDLGDNEQFF

clone_size: .
j_call: TRBJ2-1
d_call: TRBD2
v_call: TRBV4-2
cdr3_nt: TGTGCCAGCAGCCAAGATACACTAGCGGGCTACAATGAGCAGTTCTTC
cdr3_aa: CASSQDTLAGYNEQFF

clone_size: .
j_call: TRBJ2-7
d_call: TRBD2
v_call: TRBV6-2/TRBV6-3
cdr3_nt: TGTGCCAGCAGCCCTAGCGGCTACGAGCAGTACTTC
cdr3_aa: CASSPSGYEQYF

clone_size: few
j_call: TRBJ1-1
d_call: .
v_call: TRBV5-1
cdr3_nt: TGCGCCAGCTCGCGGGCGGCTTTCAACACTGAAGCTTTCTTT
cdr3_aa: CASSRAAFNTEAFF

clone_size: .
j_call: TRBJ2-2
d_call: .
v_call: TRBV28
cdr3_nt: TGTGCCAGCAGTCCGCTCACACAGAACACCGGGGAGCTGTTTTTT
cdr3_aa: CASSPLTQNTGELFF